A single T cell receptor beta chain is shown here with its context. This sample is part of a study of T cell changes during pregnancy in multiple sclerosis. Measured with immunoSEQ multiplex PCR; TCRdb has only the in-frame clones, and not every one. The table lists about 40,000 clones, 75% to 90% of them singletons, with approximately 5.3% in the top ten. The source is a female donor in good health, enrolled as a control in a pregnancy study. The sample was peripheral blood, taken in the first trimester of pregnancy.

As DNA, the CDR3 is TGTGCCAGCAGCCCCGGCTCCTATAATTCACCCCTCCACTTT. It encodes CASSPGSYNSPLHF. V and J are TRBV7-3 and TRBJ1-6; D is undetermined. The CDR3 length is 14 residues. The germline CDR1 and CDR2 sequences are SGHTA and FQGTGA. Deletions cut 5 bases from V and 0 bases from J, with 5 bases between.